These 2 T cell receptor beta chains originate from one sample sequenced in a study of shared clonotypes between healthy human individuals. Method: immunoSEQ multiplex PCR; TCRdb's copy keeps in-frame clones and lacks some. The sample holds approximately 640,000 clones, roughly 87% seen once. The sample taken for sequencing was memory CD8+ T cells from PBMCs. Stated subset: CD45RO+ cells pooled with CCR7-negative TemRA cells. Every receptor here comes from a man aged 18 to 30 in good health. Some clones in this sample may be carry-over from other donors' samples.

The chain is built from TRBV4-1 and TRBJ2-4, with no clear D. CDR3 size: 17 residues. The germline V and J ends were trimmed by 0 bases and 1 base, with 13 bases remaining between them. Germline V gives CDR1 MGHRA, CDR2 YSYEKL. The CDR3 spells CASSQEWMEWAKNIQYF. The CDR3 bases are TGCGCCAGCAGCCAAGAATGGATGGAATGGGCCAAAAACATTCAGTACTTC.

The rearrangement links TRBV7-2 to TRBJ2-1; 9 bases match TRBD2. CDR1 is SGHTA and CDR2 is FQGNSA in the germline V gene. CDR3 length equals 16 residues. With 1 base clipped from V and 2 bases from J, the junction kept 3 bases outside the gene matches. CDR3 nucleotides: TGTGCCAGCAGCTTAGATGCGGGAGGGCCCTACAATGAGCAGTTCTTC. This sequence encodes CASSLDAGGPYNEQFF.